This T cell receptor (beta chain) emerged from a study of blood T cell repertoires in COVID-19. This clone was seen more than once but under ten times. CDR3 size: 14 residues. In germline, CDR1 is LNHDA, CDR2 SQIVND (reference sequence). Trimming took off 5 bases at V and 4 bases at J, with 12 bases between the two ends. The assay was immunoSEQ multiplex PCR, and TCRdb's table has in-frame clones only and misses some. The sample gives 450,000 or so clones, approximately 90% of which show up once; less than 0.95% is in the top ten. This receptor was obtained from a young man with COVID-19, enrolled during active disease. The rearrangement joins TRBV19 to TRBJ1-5, with D perhaps matching TRBD1 (5 bases). The sequenced sample was peripheral blood. CDR3 in DNA: TGTGCCAGTAGTCCGGGGGTAAGTAATCAGCCCCAGCATTTT. Translation: CASSPGVSNQPQHF.